This entry lists 5 T cell receptor beta chains sequenced from one sample in a study of shared clonotypes between healthy human individuals. The repertoire was sequenced with immunoSEQ multiplex PCR; TCRdb's copy has only in-frame clones and lacks some. The sample carries about 2.4 million clones, 80% to 95% recorded once. The sample taken for sequencing was naive CD4+ T cells from PBMCs. Subset defined: CD45RA+ positively selected. These TCRs come from a man younger than 30 in good health. Some clones in this sample may be carry-over from other donors' samples.

J is TRBJ1-2 and V is TRBV4-1; 11 nucleotides match TRBD1. Germline V CDR1 and CDR2: MGHRA, YSYEKL. The CDR3 has 15 residues. Trimming took 2 bases from V and 4 from J; bases not matched to a gene: 3. CDR3 bases: TGCGCCAGCAGCCAAAGGACAGGGGGCGCCTATGGCTACACCTTC. This codes for CASSQRTGGAYGYTF.

CDR3 DNA: TGTGCCAGCTCGTTACCAGGGGGACAGCCCGGGGCCAACGTCCTGACTTTC. Its protein is CASSLPGGQPGANVLTF. This chain connects TRBV18 to TRBJ2-6; the match to TRBD1 covers 7 bases. There are 17 residues in the CDR3. V lost 6 bases, J lost 4 bases, and 12 bases stayed unmatched. Germline V gene data show CDR1 as KGHSH and CDR2 as LQKENI.

The gene calls are TRBV19 and TRBJ1-5; 8 bases are shared with TRBD1. The ends lost 6 bases at V and 3 bases at J; junction bases unmatched: 13. CDR1 LNHDA and CDR2 SQIVND come from the germline V gene (reference sequence). The CDR3 is made up of 17 amino acids. The CDR3 reads CASSTVKGTGLNQPQHF. As DNA, the CDR3 is TGTGCCAGTAGCACGGTAAAGGGGACAGGACTCAATCAGCCCCAGCATTTT.

The V call is TRBV6-4, the J call TRBJ2-1; the D is unclear. CDR1 is MRHNA and CDR2 is SNTAGT in the germline V gene. The CDR3 runs to 14 residues. The ends were cut back, 5 bases at V and 0 bases at J, with 8 bases in the middle. The CDR3 coding sequence is TGTGCCAGCAGTAGAGAGAGCTCCTACAATGAGCAGTTCTTC. Protein sequence: CASSRESSYNEQFF.

V gene TRBV4-1 combines with J gene TRBJ1-2; D gene ambiguous. This CDR3 spans 14 amino acids. The germline V gene has CDR1 MGHRA and CDR2 YSYEKL. V shed 0 bases and J shed 8 bases, with 13 bases lying between them. As DNA, the CDR3 is TGCGCCAGCAGCCAAGATTCGGGGTATCGGGGCTACACCTTC. As protein: CASSQDSGYRGYTF.